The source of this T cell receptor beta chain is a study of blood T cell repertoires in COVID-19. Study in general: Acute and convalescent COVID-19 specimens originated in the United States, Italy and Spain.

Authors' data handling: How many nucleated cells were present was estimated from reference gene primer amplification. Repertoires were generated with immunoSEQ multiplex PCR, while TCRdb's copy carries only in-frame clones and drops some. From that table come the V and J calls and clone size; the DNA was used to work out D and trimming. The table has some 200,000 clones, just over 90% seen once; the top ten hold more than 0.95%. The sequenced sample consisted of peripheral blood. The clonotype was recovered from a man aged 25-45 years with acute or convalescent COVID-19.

The CDR3 nucleotides are TGTGCCAGCTCAGGCCGGCAGGGGATCGGAGATACGCAGTATTTT. This codes for CASSGRQGIGDTQYF. The rearrangement links TRBV18 to TRBJ2-3, with D perhaps TRBD1 (6 bases). Germline V gene data show CDR1 as KGHSH and CDR2 as LQKENI. V gave up 5 bases and J gave up 5 bases, with 17 bases separating them. The CDR3 runs 15 residues.